The 27 T cell receptor beta chains reported below all come from one sample, sequenced in a study of blood T cell repertoires in COVID-19. Sequenced by immunoSEQ multiplex PCR; TCRdb stores in-frame clones only, minus some. The table lists about 130,000 clones, around 78% of them singletons. Sequenced input: peripheral blood. These receptors all come from a human donor in a cohort sampled during active COVID-19.

The chain's CDR3 is CASSLLGGALNEQFF. CDR3 DNA: TGTGCCAGCAGTTTACTCGGGGGGGCCCTCAATGAGCAGTTCTTC. The rearrangement joins TRBV28 to TRBJ2-1; 8 positions agree with TRBD2. This CDR3 has 15 amino acids. In germline, CDR1 is MDHEN, CDR2 SYDVKM. J lost 6 bases, V lost 2 bases, and 6 bases had no gene match.

This clone has just one count. The CDR3 bases are TGTGCCACCAGTGAGCCTGGTGGCAGTGATACGCAGTATTTT. It yields the protein CATSEPGGSDTQYF. The V gene is TRBV24-1, the J gene TRBJ2-3, with D unclear. This CDR3 has 14 residues. Trimming cost V 4 bases and J 6 bases, with 13 bases left between them. Per the germline V gene, CDR1 is KGHDR and CDR2 is SFDVKD.

This clone came up once. The chain uses TRBV9 and TRBJ2-2, with TRBD2 matching 11 bases. The ends lost 0 bases at V and 8 bases at J; junction bases unmatched: 9. This CDR3 spans 17 amino acids. In germline, CDR1 is SGDLS, CDR2 YYNGEE. The CDR3, as DNA: TGTGCCAGCAGCGTAGATGGTCTAGCGGGGGGCGGTGGGGAGCTGTTTTTT. It translates to CASSVDGLAGGGGELFF.

Comment on this clone: Other DNA sequences of this sample code for an identical CDR3. The rearrangement uses TRBV7-2 and TRBJ1-1; TRBD1 matches 7 bases. Unmatched junction bases numbered 5, after V lost 5 bases and J lost 2 bases. Per germline, CDR1 SGHTA and CDR2 FQGNSA. The CDR3 sequence is 14 residues long. The chain's CDR3 is CASSPHRGNTEAFF. CDR3 in DNA: TGTGCCAGCAGCCCTCACAGGGGCAACACTGAAGCTTTCTTT.

The rearrangement uses TRBV20-1 and TRBJ1-6; 10 bases align to TRBD1. CDR1 DFQATT and CDR2 SNEGSKA come from the germline V gene (reference sequence). J gave up 10 bases and V 3 bases, and 6 bases lay outside the gene matches. The CDR3 loop spans 14 amino acids. The CDR3 DNA is TGCAGTGCTAGTATGTGGGACAGGGGCTCACCCCTCCACTTT. Translated: CSASMWDRGSPLHF.

The rearrangement links TRBV5-4 to TRBJ2-7, with D perhaps matching TRBD1 (6 bases). The CDR3 sequence is 14 residues long. The V and J ends lost 4 bases and 5 bases respectively, with 16 bases between them. Germline V lookup: CDR1 SGHNT, CDR2 YYREEE (reference sequence). CDR3 sequence reads: CASSAEQGRDEQYF. The CDR3 DNA follows: TGTGCCAGCAGCGCGGAACAGGGACGGGACGAGCAGTACTTC.

A few counts support this clone. The chain uses TRBV5-1 and TRBJ2-1; the match to TRBD1 covers 7 bases. Germline V gives CDR1 SGHRS, CDR2 YFSETQ. There are 13 residues in the CDR3. Trimming at V came to 2 bases and at J to 8 bases, leaving 4 bases not matched to a gene. The CDR3 is CASSLTGVDEQFF. In DNA form, the CDR3 reads TGCGCCAGCAGCTTAACAGGGGTCGATGAGCAGTTCTTC.

The rearrangement uses TRBV12-5 and TRBJ1-1; 8 bases agree with TRBD1. CDR1 and CDR2 from the germline V gene are LGHNT and FRNRAP. The CDR3 contains 19 residues. V lost 2 bases, J lost 0 bases, and 14 bases stayed unmatched. The CDR3 is CASGLIQGGRGVMNTEAFF. The CDR3 nucleotides are TGTGCTAGTGGTTTGATACAGGGGGGCAGGGGGGTGATGAACACTGAAGCTTTCTTT.

The chain links TRBV6-5 to TRBJ1-5, with D hard to call. In germline, CDR1 is MNHEY, CDR2 SVGAGI. V lost 2 bases to trimming and J lost 4 bases, with 6 bases between them. The CDR3 runs 13 residues. The CDR3 DNA reads TGTGCCAGCAGTTACGAGGCAAATCAGCCCCAGCATTTT. Translation: CASSYEANQPQHF.

The CDR3: CASSPRTGGNNQPQHF. CDR3 bases: TGTGCCAGCAGCCCCCGGACAGGGGGCAACAATCAGCCCCAGCATTTT. The chain joins TRBV3-1 (or the pseudogene TRBV3-2) to TRBJ1-5, with 11 bases identical to TRBD1. The V gene's germline CDR1 is LGHDT and CDR2 YNNKEL (reference sequence). With V trimmed by 4 bases and J by 3 bases, 5 bases remained unmatched. CDR3 length: 16 amino acids.

This clone has just one count. The rearrangement links TRBV27 to TRBJ1-2; TRBD1 is a possible D gene (5 bases). Trimming stripped 3 bases from V and 3 bases from J, with 14 bases between. The CDR3 totals 15 residues. The V gene's germline CDR1 is MNHEY and CDR2 SMNVEV (reference sequence). CDR3 residues: CASSFGGGVHYGYTF. The DNA of the CDR3 is TGTGCCAGCAGTTTCGGGGGGGGAGTTCACTATGGCTACACCTTC.

The rearrangement links TRBV19 to TRBJ2-7, with TRBD2 as a possible D gene (7 bases). CDR3 length: 14 residues. CDR1 LNHDA and CDR2 SQIVND come from the germline V gene (reference sequence). Deletions cut 3 bases from V and 6 bases from J, with 15 bases between. CDR3 coding DNA: TGTGCCAGTAGTATGAGGGGGGGCCGGGGCGAGCAGTACTTC. The encoded protein is CASSMRGGRGEQYF. The full variable domain, completed using reference TRBV19 and TRBJ2-7, is DGGITQSPKYLFRKEGQNVTLSCEQNLNHDAMYWYRQDPGQGLRLIYYSQIVNDFQKGDIAEGYSVSREKKESFPLTVTSAQKNPTAFYLCASSMRGGRGEQYFGPGTRLTVT.

The V call is TRBV30, the J call TRBJ1-1; no clear D gene. Trimming stripped 2 bases from V and 6 bases from J, with 13 bases between. The CDR3 has 13 amino acids. Germline CDR1 is GTSNPN and CDR2 is SVGIG (reference sequence). The CDR3 spells CAWSRMGLPEAFF. The CDR3 DNA follows: TGTGCCTGGAGTCGAATGGGCCTCCCTGAAGCTTTCTTT.

The chain has TRBV6-6 and TRBJ2-2; TRBD1 matches at 8 bases. Germline V gene lookup returns CDR1 MNHNY and CDR2 SVGAGI (reference sequence). V was clipped by 9 bases and J by 6 bases; unmatched bases: 6. The CDR3 has 13 residues. The CDR3 region is CASYMTGAGELFF. The CDR3 DNA is TGTGCCAGTTACATGACAGGGGCCGGGGAGCTGTTTTTT.

V gene TRBV10-3 combines with J gene TRBJ2-7, with 7 bases lining up with TRBD2. CDR3 size: 14 residues. CDR1 ENHRY and CDR2 SYGVKD come from the germline V gene. The V segment lost 7 bases and the J segment 0 bases; nucleotides outside the gene matches: 6. The CDR3 bases are TGTGCCATCAAGTGGGGCGGGGGCTCCTACGAGCAGTACTTC. It yields the protein CAIKWGGGSYEQYF.

Notes on this clone: Mismatch with germline at one junction end may stem from a read error. The chain recombines TRBV2 with TRBJ2-3, with a possible D match to TRBD2 (5 bases). The CDR3 is made up of 14 amino acids. Germline lookup yields CDR1 SNHLY and CDR2 FYNNEI. CDR3 residues: CARSDPIPGNTQYF. The CDR3 bases are TGTGCCAGAAGTGACCCCATCCCGGGGAATACGCAGTATTTT.

This clone occurred once. The chain recombines TRBV5-4 with TRBJ1-4, with D hard to call. V lost 2 bases to trimming and J lost 8 bases, with 13 bases between them. The CDR3 consists of 14 residues. Germline V gives CDR1 SGHNT, CDR2 YYREEE (reference sequence). CDR3 DNA: TGTGCCAGCAGCTTTCGCGCAGGAGGCGAAAAACTGTTTTTT. Residues: CASSFRAGGEKLFF.

This clone was recorded only once. The chain has TRBV6-5 and TRBJ1-1, with TRBD1 matching 7 bases. This CDR3 spans 14 amino acids. The junction had 10 bases not matched to a gene; V was cut back by 5 bases and J by 7 bases. CDR1 and CDR2 from the germline V gene are MNHEY and SVGAGI. As DNA, the CDR3 is TGTGCCAGCAGTCCGTTGACAGGGACTCTTGAAGCTTTCTTT. This encodes CASSPLTGTLEAFF.

This clone was counted once. The genes are TRBV25-1 and TRBJ2-5; tentatively, D is TRBD1 (6 bases). Trimming took 2 bases from V and 2 from J, leaving 12 bases between them. Per germline, CDR1 MGHDK and CDR2 SYGVNS. The length of the CDR3 is 15 residues. DNA of the CDR3: TGTGCCAGCAGTGAACCCGGACAGCCTCAAGAGACCCAGTACTTC. Translation: CASSEPGQPQETQYF.

V and J are TRBV18 and TRBJ1-1, with 9 bases fitting TRBD1. The germline CDR1 and CDR2 sequences are KGHSH and LQKENI. This CDR3 is 14 amino acids long. J lost 3 bases, V lost 6 bases, and 5 bases had no gene match. CDR3 nucleotides: TGTGCCAGCTCGGAGGGACAGGGACACACTGAAGCTTTCTTT. It translates to CASSEGQGHTEAFF.

This chain joins TRBV5-8 and TRBJ1-6; D is undetermined. This CDR3 region has 16 residues. The V and J ends lost 0 bases and 5 bases respectively, with 12 bases between them. Germline loops: CDR1 SGHTS, CDR2 YDEGEE. DNA for the CDR3: TGTGCCAGCAGCTTGGTGCTGCAGGATCATAATTCACCCCTCCACTTT. This codes for CASSLVLQDHNSPLHF.

The V gene is TRBV7-8, the J gene TRBJ2-5; 11 bases fit TRBD2. V shed 9 bases, J shed 7 bases, and the junction held 10 bases outside the gene matches. The CDR3 length is 14 residues. CDR1 is SGHVS and CDR2 is FQNEAQ in the germline V gene. This chain's CDR3 is CASSVSGGAGTQYF. The DNA of the CDR3 is TGTGCCAGTTCAGTTAGCGGGGGGGCCGGGACCCAGTACTTC.

V gene TRBV7-9 combines with J gene TRBJ2-7, with TRBD1 matching 7 bases. The V gene's germline CDR1 is SEHNR and CDR2 FQNEAQ (reference sequence). This CDR3 has 14 amino acids. Trimming removed 3 bases from V and 5 bases from J; junction bases left unmatched: 7. As DNA, the CDR3 is TGTGCCAGCAGCTTTCGACAGGGTATCAACGAGCAGTACTTC. Protein: CASSFRQGINEQYF.

This clone was seen more than once but under ten times. This sequence joins TRBV10-1 and TRBJ2-7, with TRBD1 matching 11 bases. V lost 4 bases and J lost 2; bases outside the gene matches: 1. Germline V gives CDR1 WNHNN, CDR2 SYGVQD (reference sequence). This CDR3 contains 14 residues. The CDR3 sequence is CASSGDRGTYEQYF. DNA for the CDR3: TGCGCCAGCAGTGGGGACAGGGGGACCTACGAGCAGTACTTC.

The chain is built from TRBV4-2 and TRBJ1-2, with D possibly matching TRBD1 (6 bases). CDR1 and CDR2 (germline): LGHNA, YNFKEQ. The CDR3 totals 14 residues. Trimming cost V 6 bases and J 4 bases, with 15 bases left between them. The CDR3 reads CASSPTGSPYGYTF. CDR3 nucleotide sequence: TGTGCCAGCAGTCCTACAGGGAGCCCCTATGGCTACACCTTC.

The CDR3 spells CASSTPGTSGGALPPYEQYF. The CDR3 DNA reads as TGTGCCAGCAGCACACCTGGGACTAGCGGGGGGGCCCTTCCGCCCTACGAGCAGTACTTC. The chain is built from TRBV21-1 and TRBJ2-7; the D segment call TRBD2 is taken from the table without a DNA check. TRBV21-1 is labeled a pseudogene. The CDR3 runs to 20 residues.

CDR3 bases: TGTGCCAGCAGCCAACCTACAGCCCTCTCCTACAATGAGCAGTTCTTC. Protein product: CASSQPTALSYNEQFF. The gene calls are TRBV3-1 (or the pseudogene TRBV3-2) and TRBJ2-1; D ambiguous. V lost 2 bases to trimming and J lost 0 bases, with 11 bases between them. Germline V CDR1 and CDR2: LGHDT, YNNKEL (reference sequence). The CDR3 runs 16 residues.